These 27 T cell receptor beta chains share one sample of origin, sequenced in a study of cytomegalovirus exposure and HLA in healthy donors. Primers included in the PCR were 60 Vbeta and 13 Jbeta primers. Generated by immunoSEQ multiplex PCR, the TCRdb table keeps only in-frame clones and is missing some. In the table there are 84,000 or so clones, approximately 80% of which are singletons. The sample taken for sequencing was PBMCs. The receptors originated from a man aged 50 or older in good health and CMV-seronegative.

The chain couples TRBV30 to TRBJ2-7; a possible D gene is TRBD2 (6 bases). The CDR3 is made up of 15 amino acids. Trimming removed 0 bases at V and 6 bases at J, with 18 bases between. Germline values: CDR1 GTSNPN, CDR2 SVGIG (reference sequence). The CDR3 spells CAWSVRGTREPEQYF. As DNA, the CDR3 is TGTGCCTGGAGTGTACGGGGGACGAGGGAACCCGAGCAGTACTTC.

The chain combines TRBV10-3 with TRBJ2-7; 11 bases match TRBD1. The ends lost 7 bases at V and 2 bases at J; junction bases unmatched: 4. The CDR3 has 14 residues. The germline CDR1 and CDR2 sequences are ENHRY and SYGVKD. The CDR3 nucleotides read TGTGCCATCACTGGGGACAGGGGGGCCTACGAGCAGTACTTC. Translation gives CAITGDRGAYEQYF.

The J gene is TRBJ2-3, the V gene TRBV15; D not certain. The germline CDR1 and CDR2 sequences are LNHNV and YYDKDF (reference sequence). CDR3 length: 14 amino acids. Trimming shortened V by 1 base and J by 0 bases, and 5 bases separated the two germline ends. The CDR3 here is CATSRVLSTDTQYF. The CDR3 coding sequence is TGTGCCACCAGCAGAGTTCTTAGCACAGATACGCAGTATTTT.

The V gene is TRBV9, the J gene TRBJ1-2; D is possibly TRBD1 (5 bases). V dropped 4 bases and J dropped 0 bases, with 19 bases sitting between them. Germline CDR1 SGDLS, CDR2 YYNGEE. The CDR3 has 17 residues. The CDR3 region is CASSTEPRQPPNYGYTF. CDR3 nucleotide sequence: TGTGCCAGCAGCACCGAACCCCGACAGCCCCCTAACTATGGCTACACCTTC.

The V and J genes are TRBV15 and TRBJ2-1; unclear D gene. With 6 bases removed from V and 7 bases from J, the gap between germline ends came to 19 bases. The CDR3 loop spans 15 amino acids. Germline V gives CDR1 LNHNV, CDR2 YYDKDF (reference sequence). CDR3 nucleotides: TGTGCCACCAGGGCAGCCCAACTAAAACCTAATGAGCAGTTCTTC. It translates to CATRAAQLKPNEQFF.

This clone was picked up a small number of times. The chain combines TRBV7-3 with TRBJ2-2, with D possibly being TRBD2 (6 bases). The CDR3 is 14 residues long. The V and J ends lost 0 bases and 5 bases respectively, with 7 bases between them. Germline loops: CDR1 SGHTA, CDR2 FQGTGA. CDR3 nucleotides: TGTGCCAGCAGCTTAACTCGGGGGACCGGGGAGCTGTTTTTT. Protein product: CASSLTRGTGELFF.

The V and J genes are TRBV9 and TRBJ1-3; 7 positions match TRBD1. There are 19 residues in the CDR3. V dropped 0 bases and J dropped 2; count of bases not matched to a gene: 14. Germline loops: CDR1 SGDLS, CDR2 YYNGEE. The CDR3 here is CASSVGFGTEKSAGNTIYF. The CDR3 coding sequence is TGTGCCAGCAGCGTAGGATTCGGGACAGAGAAAAGTGCTGGAAACACCATATATTTT.

This clone was seen only once. CDR3 sequence (DNA): TGCGCCAGCAGCCCACGGGTCGGGGGCACCGGGGAGCTGTTTTTT. Protein product: CASSPRVGGTGELFF. This chain links TRBV5-1 with TRBJ2-2, with a weak D call TRBD2 (6 bases). Germline assignment: CDR1 SGHRS and CDR2 YFSETQ. The CDR3 covers 15 residues. V gave up 4 bases and J gave up 4 bases, with 14 bases separating them.

This clone was picked up a small number of times. V usage is TRBV6-1 and J usage is TRBJ1-1, with a tentative D call TRBD1 (6 bases). V was trimmed by 6 bases and J by 0 bases, leaving 11 bases between them. The CDR3 totals 14 residues. In germline, CDR1 is MNHNS, CDR2 SASEGT. The CDR3 DNA is TGTGCCAGCAGGACAGGCTCCATGAACACTGAAGCTTTCTTT. It yields the protein CASRTGSMNTEAFF.

This chain links TRBV18 with TRBJ1-1; 11 bases are a match to TRBD1. There are 15 residues in the CDR3. Trimming at V came to 3 bases and at J to 1 base, leaving 1 base not matched to a gene. Germline V lookup: CDR1 KGHSH, CDR2 LQKENI. CDR3 sequence: CASSPGQGGNTEAFF. Written as DNA, the CDR3 is TGTGCCAGCTCACCGGGACAGGGGGGGAACACTGAAGCTTTCTTT.

J is TRBJ1-1 and V is TRBV6-5; the match to TRBD1 covers 8 bases. Germline loops: CDR1 MNHEY, CDR2 SVGAGI. The CDR3 has 15 amino acids. Trimming cost V 5 bases and J 4 bases; bases outside gene matches: 9. The CDR3 region has the DNA TGTGCCAGCAGTCTCCGGACAGGGAGAACCACTGAAGCTTTCTTT. Its translation is CASSLRTGRTTEAFF.

A single count supports this clone. The chain employs TRBV11-2 and TRBJ2-7; D not resolved. The CDR3 has 14 amino acids. CDR1 is SGHAT, CDR2 FQNNGV, per germline. Between the trimmed V and J ends, which lost 1 base and 3 bases, there was a span of 10 bases. The DNA for the CDR3 is TGTGCCAGCAGCTTAGTCCCAGTTCACTACGAGCAGTACTTC. This sequence encodes CASSLVPVHYEQYF.

The rearrangement uses TRBV10-3 and TRBJ1-2; 7 nucleotides align to TRBD1. The germline V gene encodes CDR1 ENHRY and CDR2 SYGVKD. J lost 0 bases, V lost 8 bases, and 0 bases had no gene match. CDR3 length: 12 residues. The CDR3 here is CAIGTANYGYTF. CDR3 nucleotide sequence: TGTGCCATCGGGACAGCTAACTATGGCTACACCTTC.

This clone has a handful of counts. The rearrangement uses TRBV4-1 and TRBJ2-5; TRBD1 matches at 10 bases. The V and J ends lost 3 bases and 5 bases, in that order; junction bases with no gene match: 12. The germline gives CDR1 MGHRA, CDR2 YSYEKL. CDR3 size: 17 residues. The CDR3: CASSQKGDRGARETQYF. CDR3 DNA: TGCGCCAGCAGCCAGAAGGGGGACAGGGGTGCAAGGGAGACCCAGTACTTC.

The J gene is TRBJ2-2, the V gene TRBV4-2, with TRBD2 matching over 10 bases. The CDR3 is made up of 16 amino acids. J gave up 5 bases and V 3 bases, and 6 bases lay outside the gene matches. CDR1 LGHNA and CDR2 YNFKEQ come from the germline V gene. The DNA for the CDR3 is TGTGCCAGCAGCCAGGATCTAGCGGGGGTAACCGGGGAGCTGTTTTTT. This sequence encodes CASSQDLAGVTGELFF.

The rearrangement links TRBV6-5 to TRBJ1-5; TRBD1 matches at 9 bases. J lost 6 bases, V lost 7 bases, and 10 bases had no gene match. CDR1 is MNHEY and CDR2 is SVGAGI in the germline V gene. This CDR3 contains 15 residues. This chain's CDR3 is CASTDGTGFSQPQHF. CDR3 nucleotides: TGTGCCAGCACTGACGGGACAGGGTTCAGTCAGCCCCAGCATTTT.

The chain recombines TRBV10-3 with TRBJ1-1; D is possibly TRBD1 (6 bases). Trimming cost V 7 bases and J 0 bases, with 12 bases left between them. CDR3 size: 14 residues. From germline, CDR1 is ENHRY and CDR2 SYGVKD. The chain's CDR3 is CAINRTAMNTEAFF. The CDR3 region has the DNA TGTGCCATCAATAGGACAGCCATGAACACTGAAGCTTTCTTT.

The chain carries TRBV27 and TRBJ2-5; D perhaps matches TRBD1 (7 bases). The CDR3 has 13 residues. V dropped 6 bases and J dropped 2 bases, with 10 bases sitting between them. CDR1 is MNHEY and CDR2 is SMNVEV in the germline V gene (reference sequence). The CDR3 coding sequence is TGTGCCAGCAGGCGGGGACAGCAAGAGACCCAGTACTTC. This gives the protein CASRRGQQETQYF.

The chain couples TRBV18 to TRBJ1-1, with 11 bases aligning to TRBD1. This CDR3 is 15 amino acids long. The V segment lost 3 bases and the J segment 4 bases; nucleotides outside the gene matches: 4. The germline gives CDR1 KGHSH, CDR2 LQKENI. Here the CDR3 DNA reads TGTGCCAGCTCACCGGACAGGGGGCTGGGCACTGAAGCTTTCTTT. Translation: CASSPDRGLGTEAFF. The full variable domain, in which reference TRBV18 and TRBJ1-1 provide the parts outside the CDR3, is NAGVMQNPRHLVRRRGQEARLRCSPMKGHSHVYWYRQLPEEGLKFMVYLQKENIIDESGMPKERFSAEFPKEGPSILRIQQVVRGDSAAYFCASSPDRGLGTEAFFGQGTRLTVV.

In its sample, this clone was seen once. The chain has TRBV15 and TRBJ1-5; D is undetermined. V lost 3 bases, J lost 0 bases, and 3 bases lay in between. Germline V gene lookup returns CDR1 LNHNV and CDR2 YYDKDF (reference sequence). This CDR3 region has 13 residues. The DNA of the CDR3 is TGTGCCACCAGCAGTTATAGCAATCAGCCCCAGCATTTT. Amino acids: CATSSYSNQPQHF.

J is TRBJ2-5 and V is TRBV7-6; TRBD1 agrees at 8 bases. V lost 6 bases to trimming and J lost 2 bases; unmatched junction nucleotides: 8. The CDR3 sequence is 15 residues long. Looked up from germline, CDR1 is SGHVS and CDR2 is FNYEAQ. The CDR3 DNA sequence: TGTGCCAGCAGGCCGCGACAGGGGACGCAAGAGACCCAGTACTTC. This encodes CASRPRQGTQETQYF.

The rearrangement joins TRBV27 to TRBJ2-7; 13 bases map to TRBD2. V gave up 2 bases and J gave up 1 base; unmatched junction bases: 8. This CDR3 region has 18 residues. Germline values: CDR1 MNHEY, CDR2 SMNVEV (reference sequence). This CDR3 is CASSLRGLAGINSYEQYF. In DNA, the CDR3 is TGTGCCAGCAGTTTAAGGGGACTAGCGGGGATCAATTCCTACGAGCAGTACTTC.

This clone was counted a single time. The CDR3 spells CASSQDTSTQYF. The CDR3 DNA reads as TGTGCCAGCAGCCAAGACACGAGCACGCAGTATTTT. This rearrangement joins TRBV14 to TRBJ2-3; D gene uncertain. The germline V gene has CDR1 SGHDN and CDR2 FVKESK. CDR3 length equals 12 residues. The V end lost 0 bases, the J end lost 9 bases, and 7 bases lay between the germline ends.

The chain has TRBV5-1 and TRBJ2-5; 9 bases map to TRBD2. V gave up 0 bases and J gave up 5 bases; unmatched junction bases: 2. This CDR3 region has 14 residues. CDR1 SGHRS and CDR2 YFSETQ come from the germline V gene. This chain's CDR3 is CASSLGSGGETQYF. The CDR3 DNA reads TGCGCCAGCAGCTTGGGAAGCGGGGGGGAGACCCAGTACTTC.

V is TRBV7-3 and J is TRBJ1-1; TRBD1 matches 7 bases. The CDR3 consists of 13 residues. In germline, CDR1 is SGHTA, CDR2 FQGTGA. Trimming removed 5 bases from V and 4 bases from J; junction bases left unmatched: 4. The CDR3: CASSPTGSTEAFF. Written as DNA, the CDR3 is TGTGCCAGCAGCCCGACAGGGAGCACTGAAGCTTTCTTT.

This clone was observed once. V and J are TRBV28 and TRBJ2-3; 9 positions agree with TRBD2. The germline V gene encodes CDR1 MDHEN and CDR2 SYDVKM. Unmatched junction bases numbered 5, after V lost 3 bases and J lost 4 bases. The CDR3 length is 15 residues. The CDR3 sequence is CASSFGGGAADTQYF. Here the CDR3 DNA reads TGTGCCAGCAGTTTTGGCGGGGGGGCCGCAGATACGCAGTATTTT.

This sequence joins TRBV6-6 and TRBJ1-3; 9 bases are a match to TRBD1. Germline V gene data show CDR1 as MNHNY and CDR2 as SVGAGI (reference sequence). CDR3 length: 15 residues. V lost 5 bases to trimming and J lost 3 bases; unmatched junction nucleotides: 5. The CDR3 here is CASSPQGAGGNTIYF. For the CDR3, the DNA is TGTGCCAGCAGTCCACAGGGGGCGGGTGGAAACACCATATATTTT.